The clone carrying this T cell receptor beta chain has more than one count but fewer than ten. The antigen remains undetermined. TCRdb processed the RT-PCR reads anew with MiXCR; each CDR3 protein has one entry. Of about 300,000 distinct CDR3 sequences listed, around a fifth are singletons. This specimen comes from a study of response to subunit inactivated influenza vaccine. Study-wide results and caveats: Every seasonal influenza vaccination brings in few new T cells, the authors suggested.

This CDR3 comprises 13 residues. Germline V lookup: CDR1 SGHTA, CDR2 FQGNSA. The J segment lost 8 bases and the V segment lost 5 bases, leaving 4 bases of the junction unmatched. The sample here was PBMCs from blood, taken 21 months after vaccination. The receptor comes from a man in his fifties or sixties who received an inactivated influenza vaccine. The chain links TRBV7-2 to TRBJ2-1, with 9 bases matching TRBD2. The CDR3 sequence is CASSRSGSDEQFF. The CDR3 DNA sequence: TGTGCCAGCAGCCGTAGCGGGAGCGATGAGCAGTTCTTC.